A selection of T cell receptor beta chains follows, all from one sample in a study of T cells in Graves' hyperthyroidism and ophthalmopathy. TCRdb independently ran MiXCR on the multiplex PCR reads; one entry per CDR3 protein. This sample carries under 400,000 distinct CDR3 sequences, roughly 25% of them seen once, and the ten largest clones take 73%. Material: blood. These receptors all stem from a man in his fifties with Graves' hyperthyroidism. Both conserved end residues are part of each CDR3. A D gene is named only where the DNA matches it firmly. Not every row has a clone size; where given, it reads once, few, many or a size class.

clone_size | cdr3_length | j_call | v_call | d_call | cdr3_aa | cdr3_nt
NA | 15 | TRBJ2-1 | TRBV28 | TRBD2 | CASSFLSGGVNEQFF | TGTGCCAGCAGTTTTTTGTCGGGAGGGGTAAATGAGCAGTTCTTC
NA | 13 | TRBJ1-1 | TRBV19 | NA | CASSSYVNTEAFF | TGTGCCAGTAGTAGCTATGTGAACACTGAAGCTTTCTTT
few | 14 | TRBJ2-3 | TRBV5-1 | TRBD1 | CASSNRGSTDTQYF | TGCGCCAGCAGTAACAGGGGGAGCACAGATACGCAGTATTTT
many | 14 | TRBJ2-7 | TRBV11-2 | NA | CASRHPGRIYEQYF | TGTGCCAGCAGACATCCGGGACGGATCTACGAGCAGTACTTC
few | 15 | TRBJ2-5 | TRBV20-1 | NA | CSAISWAGGRETQYF | TGCAGTGCTATAAGCTGGGCAGGGGGGAGGGAGACCCAGTACTTC
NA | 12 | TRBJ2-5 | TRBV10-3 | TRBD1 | CAIGDSQETQYF | TGTGCCATAGGGGACAGCCAAGAGACCCAGTACTTC
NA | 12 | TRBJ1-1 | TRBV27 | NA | CATWGNTGKAFF | TGTGCCACCTGGGGCAATACCGGGAAAGCTTTCTTT
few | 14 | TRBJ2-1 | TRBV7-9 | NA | CASSLVVRHNEQFF | TGTGCCAGCAGCTTGGTGGTACGCCACAATGAGCAGTTCTTC
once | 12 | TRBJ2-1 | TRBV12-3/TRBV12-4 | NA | CASRYTNNEQFF | TGTGCCAGCAGATACACCAACAATGAGCAGTTCTTC
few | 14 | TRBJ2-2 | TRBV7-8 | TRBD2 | CASRTSGNTGELFF | TGTGCCAGCAGAACTAGCGGAAACACCGGGGAGCTGTTTTTT
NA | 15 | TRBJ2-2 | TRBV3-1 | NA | CASSQGRVNTGELFF | TGTGCCAGCAGCCAAGGACGAGTGAACACCGGGGAGCTGTTTTTT
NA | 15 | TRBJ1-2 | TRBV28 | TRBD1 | CASSSPGQGAYGYTF | TGTGCCAGCAGTTCCCCGGGACAGGGGGCCTATGGCTACACCTTC
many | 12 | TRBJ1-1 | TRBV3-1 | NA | CASSQEGSEAFF | TGTGCCAGCAGCCAAGAGGGCTCTGAAGCTTTCTTT
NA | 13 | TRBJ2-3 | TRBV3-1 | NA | CASSRLGGDTQYF | TGTGCCAGCAGCCGCCTGGGGGGAGATACGCAGTATTTT
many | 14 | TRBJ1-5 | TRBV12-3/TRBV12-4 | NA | CASSLGGNHQPQHF | TGTGCCAGCAGTTTAGGGGGGAATCATCAGCCCCAGCATTTT
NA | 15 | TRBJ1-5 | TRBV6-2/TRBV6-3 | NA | CASSALYRERQPQHF | TGTGCCAGCAGTGCCTTATACAGGGAGAGGCAGCCCCAGCATTTT
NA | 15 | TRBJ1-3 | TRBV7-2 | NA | CASSHRQFSGNTIYF | TGTGCCAGCAGCCATCGACAGTTCTCTGGAAACACCATATATTTT
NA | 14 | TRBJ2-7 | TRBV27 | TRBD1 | CASRPRDSPYEQYF | TGTGCCAGCAGACCCCGGGACAGCCCCTACGAGCAGTACTTC
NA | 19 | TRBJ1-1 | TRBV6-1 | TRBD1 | CASSSLDRGRGLMNTEAFF | TGTGCCAGCAGTTCCCTTGACAGGGGGCGCGGGCTCATGAACACTGAAGCTTTCTTT
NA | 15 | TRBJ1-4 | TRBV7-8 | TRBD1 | CASSLARDSNEKLFF | TGTGCCAGCAGCTTAGCTCGGGACAGTAATGAAAAACTGTTTTTT
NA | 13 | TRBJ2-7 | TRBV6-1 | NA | CASRVRDSYEQYF | TGTGCCAGCAGGGTGAGAGACTCCTACGAGCAGTACTTC
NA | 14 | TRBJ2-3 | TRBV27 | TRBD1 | CATRGTGGVDTQYF | TGTGCCACCAGGGGGACAGGGGGCGTCGATACGCAGTATTTT
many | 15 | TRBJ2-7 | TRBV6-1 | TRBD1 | CASRSYRGQFYEQYF | TGTGCCAGCAGAAGTTACAGGGGGCAGTTCTACGAGCAGTACTTC
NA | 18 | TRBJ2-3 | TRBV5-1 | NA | CASSLGLTNRGSTDTQYF | TGCGCCAGCAGCTTGGGACTCACGAATAGGGGAAGCACAGATACGCAGTATTTT
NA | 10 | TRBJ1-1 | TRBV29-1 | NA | CSVSHTEAFF | TGCAGCGTCTCTCACACTGAAGCTTTCTTT
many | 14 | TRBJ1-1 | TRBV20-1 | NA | CSARGGDMNTEAFF | TGCAGTGCTAGAGGGGGGGACATGAACACTGAAGCTTTCTTT
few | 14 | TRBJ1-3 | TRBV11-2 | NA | CASGDAGGGNTIYF | TGTGCCAGCGGTGATGCTGGGGGCGGAAACACCATATATTTT
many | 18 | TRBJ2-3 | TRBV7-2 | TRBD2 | CASSLGLAGGLYTDTQYF | TGTGCCAGCAGCTTAGGACTAGCGGGAGGCCTTTACACAGATACGCAGTATTTT
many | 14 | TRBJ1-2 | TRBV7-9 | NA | CASSLSREEYGYTF | TGTGCCAGCAGCTTGAGTCGAGAGGAGTATGGCTACACCTTC
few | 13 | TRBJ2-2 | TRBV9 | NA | CATGRELAGELFF | TGTGCAACCGGCAGGGAGCTCGCCGGGGAGCTGTTTTTT
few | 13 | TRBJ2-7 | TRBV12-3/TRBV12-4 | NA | CASSLEGGAGEYF | TGTGCCAGCAGTTTAGAGGGGGGGGCGGGAGAGTACTTC
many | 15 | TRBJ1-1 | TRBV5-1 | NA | CASYPTAGLNTEAFF | TGCGCCAGCTACCCAACGGCAGGATTGAACACTGAAGCTTTCTTT
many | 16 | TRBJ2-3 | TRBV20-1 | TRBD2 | CSARTSGRFGTDTQYF | TGCAGTGCTAGGACTAGCGGGAGGTTCGGCACAGATACGCAGTATTTT